Shown below are 22 T cell receptor beta chains from a single sample sequenced in a study of blood T cell repertoires in COVID-19. The method was immunoSEQ multiplex PCR; TCRdb's version includes in-frame clones alone and lacks a portion of them. The table has roughly 250,000 clones, under 95% seen once. The sequencing sample was made of PBMCs or T cells enriched from blood (not recorded which). These receptors all stem from a woman aged 40-49 years with acute COVID-19.

This chain connects TRBV24-1 to TRBJ1-5; tentative D call: TRBD1 (6 bases). Trimming stripped 5 bases from V and 1 base from J, with 17 bases between. In germline, CDR1 is KGHDR, CDR2 SFDVKD. The CDR3 loop spans 17 amino acids. CDR3 DNA sequence: TGTGCCACCAGTGCGGGGACCGGGACAACGAGCAATCAGCCCCAGCATTTT. Its protein is CATSAGTGTTSNQPQHF.

The V call is TRBV5-5, the J call TRBJ2-7; 8 nucleotides agree with TRBD1. This CDR3 is built from 13 residues. V was clipped by 4 bases and J by 3 bases; unmatched bases: 3. The V gene's germline CDR1 is SGHKS and CDR2 YYEKEE (reference sequence). CDR3 DNA: TGTGCCAGCAGCGGCGGACAGGGCTACGAGCAGTACTTC. Encoded protein: CASSGGQGYEQYF.

This clone was observed once. The chain uses TRBV4-3 and TRBJ1-4, with D perhaps TRBD1 (5 bases). V was shortened by 5 bases and J by 5 bases, with 18 bases between the two germline ends. The CDR3 covers 16 residues. From germline, CDR1 is LGHNA and CDR2 YSLEER. The CDR3 is CASSTARWDSNEKLFF. For the CDR3, the DNA is TGCGCCAGCAGCACGGCCAGATGGGACTCGAATGAAAAACTGTTTTTT.

Only a few counts were recorded for this clone. The genes are TRBV12-5 and TRBJ2-2, with 7 bases lining up with TRBD2. Germline CDR1 and CDR2: LGHNT and FRNRAP. The CDR3 is 15 amino acids. V dropped 5 bases and J dropped 3; count of bases not matched to a gene: 6. The CDR3 here is CASGAMGGDTGELFF. The CDR3 DNA follows: TGTGCTAGTGGTGCAATGGGAGGGGACACCGGGGAGCTGTTTTTT.

This clone was recorded only once. This chain uses TRBV7-8 with TRBJ1-5; D remains unclear. The ends were cut back, 1 base at V and 3 bases at J, with 13 bases in the middle. Looked up from germline, CDR1 is SGHVS and CDR2 is FQNEAQ. The length of the CDR3 is 16 residues. CDR3 nucleotide sequence: TGTGCCAGCAGCTTAGGGGCTGTCCTGAACAATCAGCCCCAGCATTTT. This codes for CASSLGAVLNNQPQHF. Together with reference TRBV7-8 and TRBJ1-5, the CDR3 gives the full variable domain: GAGVSQSPRYKVAKRGQDVALRCDPISGHVSLFWYQQALGQGPEFLTYFQNEAQLDKSGLPSDRFFAERPEGSVSTLKIQRTQQEDSAVYLCASSLGAVLNNQPQHFGDGTRLSIL.

The chain links TRBV7-9 to TRBJ1-4, with D unresolved. V dropped 7 bases and J dropped 0 bases, with 12 bases sitting between them. The CDR3 loop spans 15 amino acids. The V gene's germline CDR1 is SEHNR and CDR2 FQNEAQ (reference sequence). CDR3 bases: TGTGCCAGCATCGGCGGGTACTCAACTAATGAAAAACTGTTTTTT. Translated, it gives CASIGGYSTNEKLFF.

The chain joins TRBV4-1 to TRBJ1-2, with 12 positions matching TRBD1. Germline V CDR1 and CDR2: MGHRA, YSYEKL. Unmatched junction bases numbered 8, after V lost 2 bases and J lost 7 bases. This CDR3 is 16 amino acids long. CDR3 sequence: CASSQPGQGASRGYTF. The DNA for the CDR3 is TGCGCCAGCAGCCAACCGGGACAGGGGGCTTCCCGTGGCTACACCTTC.

The rearrangement uses TRBV30 and TRBJ2-3; D may be TRBD2 (6 bases). The length of the CDR3 is 15 residues. The V gene lost 0 bases and the J gene lost 2 bases, with 12 bases spanning the gap. The germline gives CDR1 GTSNPN, CDR2 SVGIG (reference sequence). Here the CDR3 reads CAWSVSGGVTDTQYF. DNA of the CDR3: TGTGCCTGGAGTGTGTCCGGGGGAGTCACAGATACGCAGTATTTT.

J is TRBJ1-4 and V is TRBV28, with a tentative D call TRBD1 (6 bases). V lost 10 bases and J lost 0, with 15 bases in between. Germline V gene sequence: CDR1 MDHEN, CDR2 SYDVKM. The CDR3 sequence is 15 residues long. The CDR3 loop is CATSGGGATNEKLFF. The CDR3 nucleotides are TGTGCCACATCGGGAGGGGGAGCAACTAATGAAAAACTGTTTTTT.

The chain uses TRBV5-1 and TRBJ1-1; D remains unclear. The V gene lost 0 bases and the J gene lost 1 base, with 10 bases spanning the gap. Germline CDR1 is SGHRS and CDR2 is YFSETQ. CDR3 size: 15 residues. This CDR3 reads CASSLGQAGNTEAFF. The CDR3 DNA sequence: TGCGCCAGCAGCTTGGGTCAGGCAGGGAACACTGAAGCTTTCTTT.

J is TRBJ1-2 and V is TRBV27; TRBD1 is a possible D gene (6 bases). The CDR3 is made up of 14 amino acids. V lost 6 bases and J 8 bases, leaving 19 bases between the germline ends. Germline values: CDR1 MNHEY, CDR2 SMNVEV (reference sequence). The CDR3 loop is CASSPNEGVFGYTF. The DNA of the CDR3 is TGTGCCAGCAGCCCGAATGAGGGGGTTTTCGGCTACACCTTC.

Of note for this clone: Different DNA sequences within this sample yield the same CDR3. The chain joins TRBV28 to TRBJ1-2; D gene uncertain. Germline V CDR1 and CDR2: MDHEN, SYDVKM. The V end was cut by 3 bases, the J end by 5 bases, with 7 bases between. The CDR3 consists of 12 residues. CDR3 bases: TGTGCCAGCAGTTTGCCAGGATATGGCTACACCTTC. Encoded protein: CASSLPGYGYTF.

The chain uses TRBV19 and TRBJ1-2; the match to TRBD1 covers 7 bases. Per the germline V gene, CDR1 is LNHDA and CDR2 is SQIVND (reference sequence). This CDR3 is 16 amino acids long. The V and J ends lost 6 bases and 0 bases, in that order; junction bases with no gene match: 10. Here the CDR3 reads CASRTDRARANYGYTF. In nucleotides, the CDR3 is TGTGCCAGTAGGACAGACAGGGCTAGAGCTAACTATGGCTACACCTTC.

This sequence joins TRBV6-5 and TRBJ1-4; 9 nucleotides agree with TRBD1. The CDR3 loop spans 15 amino acids. The trim removed 5 bases at V and 7 bases at J, leaving 8 bases unmatched. The germline gives CDR1 MNHEY, CDR2 SVGAGI. The CDR3 loop reads CASSLGTGWGEKLFF. The CDR3 bases are TGTGCCAGCAGTCTAGGGACAGGGTGGGGTGAAAAACTGTTTTTT.

The chain uses TRBV9 and TRBJ1-1, with a tentative D call TRBD1 (5 bases). Germline values: CDR1 SGDLS, CDR2 YYNGEE. The CDR3 covers 15 residues. Trimming pared 7 bases from V and 4 bases from J, leaving 20 bases between. The CDR3 nucleotides are TGTGCCAGCGCCGTGGGGGAGGGCGGTCGCACTGAAGCTTTCTTT. This encodes CASAVGEGGRTEAFF.

This clone has just a few counts. This chain connects TRBV2 to TRBJ1-2, with D perhaps TRBD1 (6 bases). V was shortened by 7 bases and J by 7 bases, with 16 bases between the two germline ends. The CDR3 is 13 residues long. From germline, CDR1 is SNHLY and CDR2 FYNNEI. The chain's CDR3 is CASTGDRMGGYTF. The CDR3 region has the DNA TGTGCCAGCACCGGAGACAGGATGGGTGGCTACACCTTC. Together with reference TRBV2 and TRBJ1-2, the CDR3 gives the full variable domain: EPEVTQTPSHQVTQMGQEVILRCVPISNHLYFYWYRQILGQKVEFLVSFYNNEISEKSEIFDDQFSVERPDGSNFTLKIRSTKLEDSAMYFCASTGDRMGGYTFGSGTRLTVV.

The chain combines TRBV4-3 with TRBJ2-1, with no clear D. CDR3 length: 14 amino acids. Germline V gene data show CDR1 as LGHNA and CDR2 as YSLEER. The germline V and J ends were trimmed by 4 bases and 0 bases, with 7 bases remaining between them. In DNA, the CDR3 is TGCGCCAGCAGCCCCGAGTCCTCCTACAATGAGCAGTTCTTC. It specifies CASSPESSYNEQFF.

This rearrangement joins TRBV4-3 to TRBJ2-1; 9 bases match TRBD1. This CDR3 comprises 17 residues. The V and J ends lost 1 base and 2 bases, in that order; junction bases with no gene match: 6. The V gene's germline CDR1 is LGHNA and CDR2 YSLEER. CDR3 in amino acids: CASSQGWDRVTYNEQFF. The DNA of the CDR3 is TGCGCCAGCAGCCAAGGTTGGGACAGGGTGACCTACAATGAGCAGTTCTTC.

This chain joins TRBV7-2 and TRBJ2-5, with a tentative D call TRBD2 (6 bases). The V gene lost 1 base and the J gene lost 4 bases, with 7 bases spanning the gap. CDR1 is SGHTA, CDR2 FQGNSA, per germline. The CDR3 runs to 13 residues. The CDR3 nucleotides read TGTGCCAGCAGCTTAGTGGGAGGAGAGACCCAGTACTTC. Its protein is CASSLVGGETQYF.

The chain couples TRBV6-5 to TRBJ1-2; D gene ambiguous. The CDR3 loop spans 16 amino acids. Germline V gene lookup returns CDR1 MNHEY and CDR2 SVGAGI. V dropped 0 bases and J dropped 4 bases, with 15 bases sitting between them. CDR3 residues: CASSYSSGLGTYGYTF. The CDR3 region has the DNA TGTGCCAGCAGTTACTCGAGTGGGCTTGGTACCTATGGCTACACCTTC.

The rearrangement joins TRBV30 to TRBJ2-3; the match to TRBD2 covers 7 bases. Trimming cost V 5 bases and J 4 bases; bases outside gene matches: 6. CDR1 GTSNPN and CDR2 SVGIG come from the germline V gene (reference sequence). The CDR3 is made up of 13 amino acids. The CDR3 is CAWSAGDPDTQYF. In DNA, the CDR3 is TGTGCCTGGTCGGCGGGAGACCCAGATACGCAGTATTTT.

The chain couples TRBV1 to TRBJ1-1. TRBV1 is assigned pseudogene status. The CDR3 contains 12 residues. CDR3 loop: CTSSQNPREAFF. CDR3 coding DNA: TGCACCAGCAGCCAAAATCCACGGGAAGCTTTCTTT.